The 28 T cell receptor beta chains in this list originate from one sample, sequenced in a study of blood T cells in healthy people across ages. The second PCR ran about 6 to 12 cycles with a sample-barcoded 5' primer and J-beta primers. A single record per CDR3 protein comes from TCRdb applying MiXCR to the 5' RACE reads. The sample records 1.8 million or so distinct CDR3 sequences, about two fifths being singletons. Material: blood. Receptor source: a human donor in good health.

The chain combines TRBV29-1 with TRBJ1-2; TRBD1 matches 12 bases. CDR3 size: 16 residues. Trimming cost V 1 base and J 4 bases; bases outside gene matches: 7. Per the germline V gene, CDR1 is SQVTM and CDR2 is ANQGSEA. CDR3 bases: TGCAGCGTTGAAGGGGACAGGGGGCGCCGTGGCTATGGCTACACCTTC. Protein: CSVEGDRGRRGYGYTF.

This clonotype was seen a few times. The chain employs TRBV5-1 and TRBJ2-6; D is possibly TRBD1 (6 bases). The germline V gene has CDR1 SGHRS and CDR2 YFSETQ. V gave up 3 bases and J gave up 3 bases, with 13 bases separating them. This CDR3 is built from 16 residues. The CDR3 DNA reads TGCGCCAGCAGCTGGATACAGGGATATGGGGCCAACGTCCTGACTTTC. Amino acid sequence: CASSWIQGYGANVLTF.

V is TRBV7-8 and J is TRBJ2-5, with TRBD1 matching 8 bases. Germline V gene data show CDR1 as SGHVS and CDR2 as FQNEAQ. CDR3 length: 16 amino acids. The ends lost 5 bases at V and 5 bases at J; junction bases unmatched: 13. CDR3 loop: CASSISKQGVKETQYF. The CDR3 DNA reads TGTGCCAGCAGCATCTCAAAACAGGGGGTTAAGGAGACCCAGTACTTC.

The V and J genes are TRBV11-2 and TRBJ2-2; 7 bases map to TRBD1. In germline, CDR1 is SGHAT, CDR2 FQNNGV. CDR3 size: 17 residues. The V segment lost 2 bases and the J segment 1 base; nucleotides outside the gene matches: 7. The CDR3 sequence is CASSLMLRGQNTGELFF. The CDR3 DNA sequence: TGTGCCAGCAGCTTAATGTTGAGGGGGCAGAACACCGGGGAGCTGTTTTTT.

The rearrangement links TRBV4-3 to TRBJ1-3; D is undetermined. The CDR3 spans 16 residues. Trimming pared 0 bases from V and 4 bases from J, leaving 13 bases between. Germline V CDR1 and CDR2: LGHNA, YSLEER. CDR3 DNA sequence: TGCGCCAGCAGCCAAGACGCGCCCGAACCCGGAAACACCATATATTTT. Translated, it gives CASSQDAPEPGNTIYF.

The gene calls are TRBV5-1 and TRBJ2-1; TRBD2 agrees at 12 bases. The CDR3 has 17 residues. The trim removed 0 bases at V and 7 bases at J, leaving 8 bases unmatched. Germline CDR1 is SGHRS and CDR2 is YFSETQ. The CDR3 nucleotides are TGCGCCAGCAGCTTGGCCAATCTAGCGGGGGGGCTAAATGAGCAGTTCTTC. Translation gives CASSLANLAGGLNEQFF.

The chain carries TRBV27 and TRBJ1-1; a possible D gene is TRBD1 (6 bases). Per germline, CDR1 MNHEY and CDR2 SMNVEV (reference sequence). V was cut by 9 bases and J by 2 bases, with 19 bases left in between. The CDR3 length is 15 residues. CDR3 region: CARPQGSASNTEAFF. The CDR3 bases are TGTGCCAGACCCCAGGGGTCCGCCAGCAACACTGAAGCTTTCTTT.

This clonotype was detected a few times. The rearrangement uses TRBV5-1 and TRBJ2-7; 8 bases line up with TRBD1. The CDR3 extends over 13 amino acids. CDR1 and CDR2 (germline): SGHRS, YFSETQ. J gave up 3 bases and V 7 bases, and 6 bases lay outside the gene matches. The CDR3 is CASYRDRSYEQYF. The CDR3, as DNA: TGCGCCAGCTACCGGGACAGGAGCTACGAGCAGTACTTC.

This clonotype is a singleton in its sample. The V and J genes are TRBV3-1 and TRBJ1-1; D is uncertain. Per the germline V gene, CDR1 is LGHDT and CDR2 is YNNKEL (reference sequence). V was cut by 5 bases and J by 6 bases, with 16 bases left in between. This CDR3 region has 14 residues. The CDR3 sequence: CASSKTPGGSEAFF. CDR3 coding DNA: TGTGCCAGCAGCAAGACCCCCGGTGGGTCTGAAGCTTTCTTT.

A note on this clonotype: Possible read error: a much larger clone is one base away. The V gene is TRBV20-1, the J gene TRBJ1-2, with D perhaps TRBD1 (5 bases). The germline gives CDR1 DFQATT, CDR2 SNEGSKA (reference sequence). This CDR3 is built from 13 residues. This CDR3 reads CSAGESGTGGYTF. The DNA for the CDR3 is TGCAGTGCTGGAGAGAGTGGGACGGGAGGCTACACCTTC.

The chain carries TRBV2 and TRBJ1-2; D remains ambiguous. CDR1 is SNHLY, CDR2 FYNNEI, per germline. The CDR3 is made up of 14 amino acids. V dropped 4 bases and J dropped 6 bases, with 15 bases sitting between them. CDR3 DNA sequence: TGTGCCAGCAGTGGGACCACGGGAATAGATGGCTACACCTTC. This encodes CASSGTTGIDGYTF.

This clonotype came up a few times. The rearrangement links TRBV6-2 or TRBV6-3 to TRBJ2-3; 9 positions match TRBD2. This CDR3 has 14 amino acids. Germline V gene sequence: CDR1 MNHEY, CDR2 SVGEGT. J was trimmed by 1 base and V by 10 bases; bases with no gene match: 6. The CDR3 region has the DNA TGTGCCACCATTATAGCGGGGGGCACAGATACGCAGTATTTT. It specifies CATIIAGGTDTQYF.

CDR3 sequence reads: CASSGTGGGFEQYF. CDR3 DNA: TGCGCCAGCAGTGGGACAGGGGGAGGATTTGAGCAGTACTTC. The V and J genes are TRBV5-1 and TRBJ2-4; 11 positions match TRBD1. Germline V gene data show CDR1 as SGHRS and CDR2 as YFSETQ. This CDR3 has 14 residues. The J segment lost 13 bases and the V segment lost 5 bases, leaving 11 bases of the junction unmatched.

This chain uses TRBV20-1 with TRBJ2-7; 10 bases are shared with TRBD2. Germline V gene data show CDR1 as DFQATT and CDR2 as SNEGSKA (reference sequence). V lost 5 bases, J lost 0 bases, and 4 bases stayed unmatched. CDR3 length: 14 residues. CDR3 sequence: CSAYSGGSSYEQYF. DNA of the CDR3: TGCAGTGCTTATAGCGGGGGGTCCTCCTACGAGCAGTACTTC.

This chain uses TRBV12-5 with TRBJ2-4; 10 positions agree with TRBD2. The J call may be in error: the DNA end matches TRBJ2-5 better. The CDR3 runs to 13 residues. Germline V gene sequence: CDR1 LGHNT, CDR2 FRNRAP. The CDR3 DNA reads TGTGCTAGTGGTTGGTCTAGCGGGGGGACCCAGTACTTC. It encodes CASGWSSGGTQYF.

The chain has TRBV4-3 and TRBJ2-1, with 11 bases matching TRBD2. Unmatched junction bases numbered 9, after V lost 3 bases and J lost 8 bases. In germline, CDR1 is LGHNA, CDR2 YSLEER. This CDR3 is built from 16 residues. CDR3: CASSQAPSGGLDEQFF. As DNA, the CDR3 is TGCGCCAGCAGCCAGGCCCCTAGCGGGGGGTTGGATGAGCAGTTCTTC.

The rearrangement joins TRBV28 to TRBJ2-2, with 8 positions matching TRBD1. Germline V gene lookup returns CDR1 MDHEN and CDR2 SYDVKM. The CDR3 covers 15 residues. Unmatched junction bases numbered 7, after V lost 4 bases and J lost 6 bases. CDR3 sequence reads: CASSSGQGRAGELFF. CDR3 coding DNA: TGTGCCAGCAGTTCCGGACAGGGAAGGGCCGGGGAGCTGTTTTTT. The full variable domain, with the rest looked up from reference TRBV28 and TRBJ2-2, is DVKVTQSSRYLVKRTGEKVFLECVQDMDHENMFWYRQDPGLGLRLIYFSYDVKMKEKGDIPEGYSVSREKKERFSLILESASTNQTSMYLCASSSGQGRAGELFFGEGSRLTVL.

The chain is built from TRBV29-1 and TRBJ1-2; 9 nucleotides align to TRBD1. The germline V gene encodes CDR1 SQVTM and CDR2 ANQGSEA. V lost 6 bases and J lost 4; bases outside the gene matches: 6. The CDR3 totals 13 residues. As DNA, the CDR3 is TGCAGCGTGAACAGGGGGCCGGTCTATGGCTACACCTTC. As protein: CSVNRGPVYGYTF.

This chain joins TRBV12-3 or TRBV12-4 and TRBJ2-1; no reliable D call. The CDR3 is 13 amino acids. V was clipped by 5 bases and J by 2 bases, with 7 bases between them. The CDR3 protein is CASSHGTYNEQFF. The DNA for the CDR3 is TGTGCCAGCAGTCATGGGACCTACAATGAGCAGTTCTTC.

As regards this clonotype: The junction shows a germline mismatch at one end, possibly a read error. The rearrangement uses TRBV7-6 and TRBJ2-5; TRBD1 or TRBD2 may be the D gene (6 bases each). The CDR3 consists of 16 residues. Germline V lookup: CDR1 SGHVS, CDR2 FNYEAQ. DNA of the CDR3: TGCGCCAGCAGCTATAGGGGGGACGGATCAGTGGAGACCCAGTACTTC. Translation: CASSYRGDGSVETQYF.

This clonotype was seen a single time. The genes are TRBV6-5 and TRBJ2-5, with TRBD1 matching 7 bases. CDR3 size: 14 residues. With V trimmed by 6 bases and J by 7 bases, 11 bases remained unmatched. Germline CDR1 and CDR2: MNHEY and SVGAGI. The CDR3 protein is CASRDRLFGVTQYF. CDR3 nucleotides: TGTGCCAGCAGGGACAGGCTTTTCGGGGTGACCCAGTACTTC.

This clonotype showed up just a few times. The CDR3 DNA reads as TGTGCCAGCAGCCAAGAACTAGAGTATGAGCAGTTCTTC. It specifies CASSQELEYEQFF. The chain joins TRBV3-1 to TRBJ2-1, with D maybe TRBD2 (5 bases). Trimming removed 0 bases from V and 8 bases from J, with 8 bases in between. Germline CDR1 LGHDT, CDR2 YNNKEL (reference sequence). CDR3 length equals 13 residues.

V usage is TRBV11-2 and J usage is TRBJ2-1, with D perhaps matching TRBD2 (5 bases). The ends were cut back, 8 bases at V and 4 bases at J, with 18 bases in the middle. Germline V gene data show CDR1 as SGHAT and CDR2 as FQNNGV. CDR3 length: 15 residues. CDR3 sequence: CASGGSYHPYNEQFF. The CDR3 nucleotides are TGTGCCAGCGGCGGGTCTTACCATCCATACAATGAGCAGTTCTTC.

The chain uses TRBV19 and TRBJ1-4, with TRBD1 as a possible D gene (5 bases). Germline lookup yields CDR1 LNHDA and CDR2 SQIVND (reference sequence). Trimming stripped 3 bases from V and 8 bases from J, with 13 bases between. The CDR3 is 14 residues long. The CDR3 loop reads CASSIDRSVEKLFF. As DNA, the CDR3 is TGTGCCAGTAGTATTGACAGATCGGTAGAAAAACTGTTTTTT.

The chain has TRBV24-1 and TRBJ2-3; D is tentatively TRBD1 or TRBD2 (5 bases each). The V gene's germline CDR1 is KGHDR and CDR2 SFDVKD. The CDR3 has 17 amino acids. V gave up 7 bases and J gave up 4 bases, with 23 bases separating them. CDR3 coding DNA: TGTGCCACCAGCGACCCCTCGAGGGGCCAAGGCCCAGATACGCAGTATTTT. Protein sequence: CATSDPSRGQGPDTQYF.

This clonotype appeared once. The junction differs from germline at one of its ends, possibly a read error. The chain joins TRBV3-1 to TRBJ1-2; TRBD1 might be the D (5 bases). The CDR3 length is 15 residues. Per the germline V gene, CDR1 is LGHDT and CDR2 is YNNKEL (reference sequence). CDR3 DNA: TGTGCCAGAAGCCAAGGTCCGACAGTCAGCTATGGCTACACCTTC. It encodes CARSQGPTVSYGYTF.

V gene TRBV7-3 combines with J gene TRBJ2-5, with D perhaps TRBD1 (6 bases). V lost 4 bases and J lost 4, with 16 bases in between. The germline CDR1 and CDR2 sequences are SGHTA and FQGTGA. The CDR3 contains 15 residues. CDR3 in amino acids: CASSSYPTGSETQYF. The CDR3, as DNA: TGTGCCAGCAGCTCCTATCCCACAGGGTCAGAGACCCAGTACTTC.

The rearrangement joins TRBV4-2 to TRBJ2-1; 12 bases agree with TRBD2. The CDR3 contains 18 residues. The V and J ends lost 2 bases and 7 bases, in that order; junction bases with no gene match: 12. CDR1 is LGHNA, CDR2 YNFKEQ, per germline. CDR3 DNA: TGTGCCAGCAGCCAAAGGACTAGCGGGACGATTTATTCGAATGAGCAGTTCTTC. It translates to CASSQRTSGTIYSNEQFF.